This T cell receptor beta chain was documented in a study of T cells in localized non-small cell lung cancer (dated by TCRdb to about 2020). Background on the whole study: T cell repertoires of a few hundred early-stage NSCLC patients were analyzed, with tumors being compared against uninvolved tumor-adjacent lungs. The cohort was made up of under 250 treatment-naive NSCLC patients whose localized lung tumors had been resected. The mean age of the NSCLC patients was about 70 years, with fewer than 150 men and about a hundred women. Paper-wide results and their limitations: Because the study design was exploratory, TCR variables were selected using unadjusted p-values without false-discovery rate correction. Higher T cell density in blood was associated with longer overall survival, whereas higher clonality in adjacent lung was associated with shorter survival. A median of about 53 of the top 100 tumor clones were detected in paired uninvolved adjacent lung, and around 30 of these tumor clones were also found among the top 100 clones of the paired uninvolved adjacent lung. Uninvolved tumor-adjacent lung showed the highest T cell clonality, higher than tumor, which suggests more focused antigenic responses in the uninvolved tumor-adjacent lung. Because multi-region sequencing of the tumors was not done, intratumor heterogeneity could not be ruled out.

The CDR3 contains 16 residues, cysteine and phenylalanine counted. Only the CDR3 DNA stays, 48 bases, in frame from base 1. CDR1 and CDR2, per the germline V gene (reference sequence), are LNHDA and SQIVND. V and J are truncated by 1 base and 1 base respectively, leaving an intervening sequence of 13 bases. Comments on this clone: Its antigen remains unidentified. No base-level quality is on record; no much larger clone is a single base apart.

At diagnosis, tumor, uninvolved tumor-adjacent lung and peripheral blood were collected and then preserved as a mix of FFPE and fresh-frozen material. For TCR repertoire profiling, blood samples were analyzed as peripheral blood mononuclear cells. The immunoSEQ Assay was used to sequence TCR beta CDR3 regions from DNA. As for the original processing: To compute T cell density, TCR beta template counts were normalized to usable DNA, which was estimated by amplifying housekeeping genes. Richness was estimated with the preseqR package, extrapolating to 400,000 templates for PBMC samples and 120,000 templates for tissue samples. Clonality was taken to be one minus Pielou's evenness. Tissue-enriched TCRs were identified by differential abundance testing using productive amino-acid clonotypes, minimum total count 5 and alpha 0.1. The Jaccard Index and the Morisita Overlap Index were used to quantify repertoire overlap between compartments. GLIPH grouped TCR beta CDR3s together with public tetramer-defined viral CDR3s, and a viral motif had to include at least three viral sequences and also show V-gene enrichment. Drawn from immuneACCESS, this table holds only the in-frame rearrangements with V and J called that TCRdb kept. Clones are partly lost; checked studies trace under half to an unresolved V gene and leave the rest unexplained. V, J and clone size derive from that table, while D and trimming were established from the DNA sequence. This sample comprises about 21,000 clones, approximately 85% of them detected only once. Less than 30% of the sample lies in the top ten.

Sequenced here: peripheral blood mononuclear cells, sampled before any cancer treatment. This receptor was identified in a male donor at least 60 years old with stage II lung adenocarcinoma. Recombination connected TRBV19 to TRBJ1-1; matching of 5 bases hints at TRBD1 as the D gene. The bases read TGTGCCAGTAGTATAGGAGCGGCCCAGGGGAACACTGAAGCTTTCTTT. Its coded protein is CASSIGAAQGNTEAFF. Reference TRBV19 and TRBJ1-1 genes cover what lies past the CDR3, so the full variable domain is DGGITQSPKYLFRKEGQNVTLSCEQNLNHDAMYWYRQDPGQGLRLIYYSQIVNDFQKGDIAEGYSVSREKKESFPLTVTSAQKNPTAFYLCASSIGAAQGNTEAFFGQGTRLTVV.